The 5 T cell receptor beta chains listed next were all sequenced from one sample in a study of cytomegalovirus exposure and HLA in healthy donors (dated by TCRdb to about 2017). Library construction relied on the immunoSEQ multiplex PCR assay. The multiplex PCR relied on a mix of 60 forward primers for TCR Vbeta segments and 13 reverse primers for TCR Jbeta segments. The table comes from immuneACCESS by way of TCRdb, which keeps in-frame sequences with V and J called. Part of the clones is missing from these tables; in studies checked, under half for an unresolved V gene and the rest for unknown reasons. This sample holds about 140,000 clones; around 79% were observed only once. The biggest ten clones account for approximately 8.8% of the sample. The sequenced material came from PBMCs. Every receptor here comes from a woman aged 45-65 years in good health and CMV-seropositive.

A few counts support this clone. The chain joins TRBV7-9 to TRBJ2-3, with a weak D call TRBD2 (6 bases). The CDR3 is made up of 14 amino acids. The V and J ends lost 8 bases and 5 bases respectively, with 17 bases between them. Germline CDR1 is SEHNR and CDR2 is FQNEAQ (reference sequence). CDR3 sequence (DNA): TGTGCCAGCGGTGGCGGGGCTCAGATAGATACGCAGTATTTT. This gives the protein CASGGGAQIDTQYF.

The chain couples TRBV10-3 to TRBJ2-5, with D possibly matching TRBD1 (6 bases). Trimming shortened V by 8 bases and J by 5 bases, and 15 bases separated the two germline ends. The germline V gene encodes CDR1 ENHRY and CDR2 SYGVKD. This CDR3 region has 13 residues. DNA of the CDR3: TGTGCCATCGGACAGTTCAACAGGGAGACCCAGTACTTC. Its translation: CAIGQFNRETQYF.

The J gene is TRBJ2-7, the V gene TRBV28; D gene uncertain. V was clipped by 4 bases and J by 4 bases, with 5 bases between them. The CDR3 consists of 11 residues. Germline V gene sequence: CDR1 MDHEN, CDR2 SYDVKM. The CDR3 DNA reads TGTGCCAGCAGTTCCCTTTACGAGCAGTACTTC. Translating it yields CASSSLYEQYF.

The chain combines TRBV15 with TRBJ1-1; possibly TRBD1 for D (6 bases). The CDR3 consists of 15 residues. The V and J ends lost 0 bases and 6 bases respectively, with 14 bases between them. Germline values: CDR1 LNHNV, CDR2 YYDKDF (reference sequence). The CDR3 protein is CATSREIQGYSEAFF. The CDR3 region has the DNA TGTGCCACCAGCAGAGAGATACAGGGTTACTCTGAAGCTTTCTTT.

This clone was counted a single time. The chain has TRBV6-1 and TRBJ2-2; D gene ambiguous. The CDR3 has 16 amino acids. CDR1 and CDR2 from the germline V gene are MNHNS and SASEGT. Trimming removed 2 bases from V and 0 bases from J, with 10 bases in between. CDR3 DNA: TGTGCCAGCAGTGAATTTAGACATACGAACACCGGGGAGCTGTTTTTT. As protein: CASSEFRHTNTGELFF.